The text below deals with one TCR beta chain. Germline loops: CDR1 LNHDA, CDR2 SQIVND (reference sequence). V lost 6 bases and J lost 2; bases outside the gene matches: 5. The CDR3 is 14 residues long. The method was immunoSEQ multiplex PCR; TCRdb's version includes in-frame clones alone and lacks a portion of them. This sample yields 40,000 to 45,000 clones, of which 70% to 90% are seen a single time; 3% to 4% belongs to the top ten. This sample was included in a study of OX40 agonist ivuxolimab in advanced cancers. This receptor was identified in an adult with an advanced solid tumor such as melanoma, head and neck, liver or kidney cancer. Here the sequenced sample was CD4+ or CD8+ T cells sorted from blood, taken in a trial of the OX40 agonist ivuxolimab. The gene calls are TRBV19 and TRBJ2-3, with 7 bases identical to TRBD2. In DNA form, the CDR3 reads TGTGCCAGTAGGGTGGGAGGGCACACAGATACGCAGTATTTT. This gives the protein CASRVGGHTDTQYF.